Listed here are 25 T cell receptor beta chains from one sample, sequenced in a study of T cell responses to AZD1222 COVID-19 vaccine. Here immunoSEQ multiplex PCR was the method, and the copy in TCRdb shows in-frame clones only, minus some. Here the sample spans 120,000 to 150,000 clones, around 83% being singletons. The material was peripheral blood, obtained 28 days after the second AZD1222 dose. The receptors were gathered from an adult who received the AZD1222 COVID-19 vaccine.

The V call is TRBV7-9, the J call TRBJ2-5; D gene ambiguous. The CDR3 has 14 residues. The germline V gene encodes CDR1 SEHNR and CDR2 FQNEAQ (reference sequence). V gave up 8 bases and J gave up 2 bases, with 15 bases separating them. This CDR3 reads CASSWILGQETQYF. The CDR3 bases are TGTGCCAGCTCCTGGATCCTGGGGCAAGAGACCCAGTACTTC. The full variable domain, with the rest looked up from reference TRBV7-9 and TRBJ2-5, is DTGVSQNPRHKITKRGQNVTFRCDPISEHNRLYWYRQTLGQGPEFLTYFQNEAQLEKSRLLSDRFSAERPKGSFSTLEIQRTEQGDSAMYLCASSWILGQETQYFGPGTRLLVL.

V is TRBV13 and J is TRBJ1-1; 8 bases line up with TRBD1. V was clipped by 6 bases and J by 6 bases; unmatched bases: 9. The CDR3 extends over 14 amino acids. Germline CDR1 PRHDT, CDR2 FYEKMQ (reference sequence). CDR3: CASSPRIQGAEAFF. In nucleotides, the CDR3 is TGTGCCAGCAGTCCTCGTATACAGGGGGCTGAAGCTTTCTTT.

The chain combines TRBV6-5 with TRBJ2-7; 7 bases match TRBD2. The CDR3 covers 15 residues. V gave up 4 bases and J gave up 3 bases; unmatched junction bases: 9. Germline V CDR1 and CDR2: MNHEY, SVGAGI. CDR3 nucleotide sequence: TGTGCCAGCAGTTCTCCGGGAGGTGAAATCTACGAGCAGTACTTC. Its translation is CASSSPGGEIYEQYF.

This chain connects TRBV18 to TRBJ1-5; 7 nucleotides line up with TRBD1. V was clipped by 2 bases and J by 5 bases; unmatched bases: 6. The CDR3 extends over 15 amino acids. CDR1 KGHSH and CDR2 LQKENI come from the germline V gene. This chain's CDR3 is CASSPNRGWDQPQHF. In DNA form, the CDR3 reads TGTGCCAGCTCACCAAACAGGGGCTGGGATCAGCCCCAGCATTTT.

This chain links TRBV5-4 with TRBJ1-2; D is uncertain. Trimming shortened V by 4 bases and J by 2 bases, and 6 bases separated the two germline ends. Germline V gene sequence: CDR1 SGHNT, CDR2 YYREEE (reference sequence). The CDR3 sequence is 12 residues long. CDR3 amino acids: CASSNQNYGYTF. CDR3 nucleotide sequence: TGTGCCAGCAGCAACCAGAACTATGGCTACACCTTC.

The genes are TRBV12-3 or TRBV12-4 and TRBJ2-7; D may be TRBD2 (5 bases). CDR3 length: 13 residues. Deletions cut 6 bases from V and 6 bases from J, with 15 bases between. The CDR3, as DNA: TGTGCCAGCAGCTTCGAGGGCCCGGGCGAGCAGTACTTC. Translation gives CASSFEGPGEQYF.

The chain combines TRBV21-1 with TRBJ2-7; no check of the table's D call, TRBD1, against the DNA was made. TRBV21-1 is assigned pseudogene status. CDR3 length: 14 amino acids. The CDR3 here is CASSVDRARDEQYF. For the CDR3, the DNA is TGTGCCAGCAGCGTCGACAGGGCCCGGGACGAGCAGTACTTC.

The chain is built from TRBV7-2 and TRBJ2-1; D uncertain. CDR3 length equals 17 residues. Germline CDR1 reads SGHTA; CDR2 reads FQGNSA. Trimming shortened V by 2 bases and J by 8 bases, and 22 bases separated the two germline ends. The CDR3 spells CASSLISLLFTGDEQFF. CDR3 sequence (DNA): TGTGCCAGCAGCTTAATTTCGTTACTTTTTACTGGTGATGAGCAGTTCTTC.

This clone was recorded only once. The rearrangement links TRBV5-4 to TRBJ1-3; D gene ambiguous. CDR1 is SGHNT, CDR2 YYREEE, per germline (reference sequence). The CDR3 has 16 residues. Trimming left V 4 bases short and J 0 bases short, with 14 bases between. CDR3 bases: TGTGCCAGCAGCCTCGGCGCAGAACTCTCTGGAAACACCATATATTTT. Translated, it gives CASSLGAELSGNTIYF. Drawing the rest from reference TRBV5-4 and TRBJ1-3, the complete variable domain is ETGVTQSPTHLIKTRGQQVTLRCSSQSGHNTVSWYQQALGQGPQFIFQYYREEENGRGNFPPRFSGLQFPNYSSELNVNALELDDSALYLCASSLGAELSGNTIYFGEGSWLTVV.

This clone was recorded only once. The chain couples TRBV5-1 to TRBJ2-3; 8 bases match TRBD2. The trim removed 0 bases at V and 2 bases at J, leaving 5 bases unmatched. This CDR3 contains 16 residues. The germline CDR1 and CDR2 sequences are SGHRS and YFSETQ. CDR3 region: CASSLGLAQSTDTQYF. CDR3 in DNA: TGCGCCAGCAGCTTGGGACTAGCGCAATCCACAGATACGCAGTATTTT.

The sample holds a few counts of this clone. CDR3 region: CASSSASYEQYF. The CDR3 nucleotides read TGTGCCAGCAGCTCGGCCAGCTACGAGCAGTACTTC. The chain employs TRBV7-9 and TRBJ2-7; D is uncertain. Between the trimmed V and J ends, which lost 4 bases and 3 bases, there was a span of 7 bases. The CDR3 consists of 12 residues. Germline CDR1 is SEHNR and CDR2 is FQNEAQ (reference sequence).

This chain links TRBV18 with TRBJ1-3; D ambiguous. The CDR3 consists of 13 residues. V was trimmed by 6 bases and J by 9 bases, leaving 15 bases between them. Germline CDR1 reads KGHSH; CDR2 reads LQKENI. The CDR3 sequence: CASSLDPESTIYF. CDR3 nucleotides: TGTGCCAGCTCCCTGGACCCCGAGAGCACCATATATTTT.

The chain uses TRBV11-2 and TRBJ1-4, with TRBD1 matching 9 bases. CDR3 length: 15 residues. Germline CDR1 is SGHAT and CDR2 is FQNNGV. V trimming: 6 bases; J trimming: 5 bases; junction bases outside the gene matches: 7. DNA of the CDR3: TGTGCCAGCAGGCCGATGGGACAGGGAAATGAAAAACTGTTTTTT. Translated: CASRPMGQGNEKLFF.

This chain uses TRBV12-3 or TRBV12-4 with TRBJ1-2; no definite D call. The CDR3 is made up of 13 amino acids. V lost 4 bases and J lost 0, with 6 bases in between. CDR3 DNA: TGTGCCAGCAGTTATCGAGCTAACTATGGCTACACCTTC. Its protein is CASSYRANYGYTF.

The chain uses TRBV7-2 and TRBJ2-1, with D perhaps TRBD2 (6 bases). CDR3 length: 16 amino acids. CDR1 is SGHTA and CDR2 is FQGNSA in the germline V gene. V was shortened by 5 bases and J by 0 bases, with 14 bases between the two germline ends. CDR3 sequence (DNA): TGTGCCAGCAGCCCTTCTGGGGGGAGCTCCTACAATGAGCAGTTCTTC. It encodes CASSPSGGSSYNEQFF.

V and J are TRBV5-8 and TRBJ1-1; D is ambiguous. The CDR3 loop spans 12 amino acids. Between the trimmed V and J ends, which lost 7 bases and 6 bases, there was a span of 13 bases. Per the germline V gene, CDR1 is SGHTS and CDR2 is YDEGEE. For the CDR3, the DNA is TGTGCCAGCTCAGTGTATATTGCTGAAGCTTTCTTT. Amino acid sequence: CASSVYIAEAFF.

This chain uses TRBV7-9 with TRBJ1-4, with 8 bases that match TRBD1. CDR1 is SEHNR and CDR2 is FQNEAQ in the germline V gene (reference sequence). This CDR3 spans 16 amino acids. V was pared by 5 bases and J by 8 bases, with 13 bases of the junction left unmatched. The CDR3 bases are TGTGCCAGCAGCATACCAGGACAGGGTGAAGGCGAAAAACTGTTTTTT. This encodes CASSIPGQGEGEKLFF.

The chain joins TRBV5-1 to TRBJ1-2, with a weak D call TRBD1 (5 bases). V was clipped by 6 bases and J by 4 bases, with 16 bases between them. This CDR3 region has 14 residues. Germline-derived CDR1 and CDR2 are SGHRS and YFSETQ. The CDR3 region is CASTLTGQGYGYTF. The CDR3 coding sequence is TGCGCCAGCACCCTAACGGGGCAGGGCTATGGCTACACCTTC.

CDR3 loop: CASSLLTSGTDTQYF. CDR3 nucleotide sequence: TGCGCCAGCAGCTTGCTGACTAGCGGCACAGATACGCAGTATTTT. The chain links TRBV5-1 to TRBJ2-3; TRBD2 aligns across 8 bases. CDR1 SGHRS and CDR2 YFSETQ come from the germline V gene. This CDR3 has 15 residues. The ends lost 1 base at V and 1 base at J; junction bases unmatched: 2.

CDR3 in amino acids: CASSLGGNTIYF. In DNA form, the CDR3 reads TGTGCCAGCAGCTTAGGCGGAAACACCATATATTTT. This rearrangement joins TRBV7-9 to TRBJ1-3; D is unclear. The CDR3 is 12 residues long. Germline CDR1 is SEHNR and CDR2 is FQNEAQ (reference sequence). V gave up 1 base and J gave up 4 bases, with 2 bases separating them.

The rearrangement links TRBV6-1 to TRBJ2-1; D possibly corresponds to TRBD2 (6 bases). CDR3 length: 19 residues. Trimming stripped 4 bases from V and 9 bases from J, with 31 bases between. Germline values: CDR1 MNHNS, CDR2 SASEGT. The CDR3 loop reads CASSGNVLPGLLNGGEQFF. Here the CDR3 DNA reads TGTGCCAGCAGTGGTAACGTACTACCGGGACTGCTAAATGGAGGTGAGCAGTTCTTC.

This chain connects TRBV6-5 to TRBJ2-5; D tentatively fits TRBD1 or TRBD2 (5 bases each). The CDR3 has 15 residues. The V end was cut by 10 bases, the J end by 3 bases, with 21 bases between. Germline loops: CDR1 MNHEY, CDR2 SVGAGI. CDR3 bases: TGTGCCACCTCCGCCCGGGACCGCAAGGAAGAGACCCAGTACTTC. Its translation: CATSARDRKEETQYF.

The rearrangement uses TRBV7-2 and TRBJ2-5, with TRBD2 as a possible D gene (6 bases). Germline CDR1 reads SGHTA; CDR2 reads FQGNSA. V gave up 3 bases and J gave up 3 bases, with 11 bases separating them. The CDR3 spans 14 residues. The chain's CDR3 is CASSFNGGEETQYF. The CDR3 coding sequence is TGTGCCAGCAGCTTTAACGGGGGTGAAGAGACCCAGTACTTC.

J is TRBJ1-3 and V is TRBV25-1; 9 bases are shared with TRBD1. The CDR3 extends over 14 amino acids. Germline V gene sequence: CDR1 MGHDK, CDR2 SYGVNS. Trimming at V came to 6 bases and at J to 1 base, leaving 1 base not matched to a gene. The CDR3 nucleotides read TGTGCCAGCAGGGACAGGGGATCTGGAAACACCATATATTTT. Its translation is CASRDRGSGNTIYF.

The genes are TRBV7-9 and TRBJ2-4; 8 bases map to TRBD1. CDR3 length: 14 amino acids. Losses at the gene ends were 2 bases for V and 5 bases for J; bases not matched to a gene: 2. Germline CDR1 reads SEHNR; CDR2 reads FQNEAQ (reference sequence). The CDR3 DNA is TGTGCCAGCAGCTTACCGGGACAGGAAAACATTCAGTACTTC. Translating gives CASSLPGQENIQYF.